These T cell receptor beta chains were read from a single sample in a study of cytomegalovirus exposure and HLA in healthy donors. The table came from immunoSEQ multiplex PCR; TCRdb's copy has only in-frame clones and leaves some out. The sample totals approximately 110,000 clones; its top ten clones hold 3.7%. The sample was PBMCs. Source of these receptors: a man aged 25-40 years in good health and CMV-seronegative. Each CDR3 is given with its conserved first and last residue. A D gene is named only where the DNA matches it firmly.

-	TRBV20-1	TRBJ1-5	TGCAGTGCTAGAGCAGAGAGGGCACAGCATTTT	CSARAERAQHF
-	TRBV7-8	TRBJ1-5	TGTGCCAGCAGCTTAGCGCCTGAGAGGGATAGCAACCAGCCCCAGCATTTT	CASSLAPERDSNQPQHF
TRBD1	TRBV19	TRBJ1-4	TGTGCCAGTAGTGACAGGGGAGTCGAAAAACTGTTTTTT	CASSDRGVEKLFF
TRBD2	TRBV6-4	TRBJ2-1	TGTGCCAGCAGTCGACTAGCGGGGGGCTACGATGAGCAGTTCTTC	CASSRLAGGYDEQFF
TRBD2	TRBV5-4	TRBJ2-1	TGTGCCAGCAGCTTTAGAGCGGGGGGGCCTTACAATGAGCAGTTCTTC	CASSFRAGGPYNEQFF
TRBD2	TRBV9	TRBJ2-1	TGTGCCAGCAGCGTAGTGTACGGGGGGGCCAGGAATGAGCAGTTCTTC	CASSVVYGGARNEQFF
TRBD1	TRBV4-1	TRBJ2-7	TGCGCCAGCAGCCAAGCTAATTTTATCGGGCAGGGGGACTACGAGCAGTACTTC	CASSQANFIGQGDYEQYF
-	TRBV6-5	TRBJ2-7	TGTGCCATAGGGGATCTCTACGAGCAGTACTTC	CAIGDLYEQYF
TRBD1	TRBV7-2	TRBJ1-2	TGTGCCAGCAGCTTAGGGACAGGGGTTCCTGGCTACACCTTC	CASSLGTGVPGYTF
-	TRBV6-6	TRBJ2-2	TGTGCCAGCAGTTACGATGACTCCACCGGGGAGCTGTTTTTT	CASSYDDSTGELFF
TRBD2	TRBV5-1	TRBJ2-2	TGCGCCAGCAGCCCCCGGGGGGCGAACACCGGGGAGCTGTTTTTT	CASSPRGANTGELFF
-	TRBV6-1	TRBJ2-5	TGTGCCAGCACCCCAGGCGGGCTAGAGACCCAGTACTTC	CASTPGGLETQYF
TRBD2	TRBV9	TRBJ2-7	TGTGCCAGCAGCATCGGGACTAGCGGGGGTCACGAGCAGTACTTC	CASSIGTSGGHEQYF
-	TRBV4-3	TRBJ2-6	TGCGCCAGCAGCCAAGAGAGGCAGGGCTCTGGGGCCAACGTCCTGACTTTC	CASSQERQGSGANVLTF
-	TRBV30	TRBJ1-2	TGTGCCTGGAGTGTACGGGTGGCAGCCGCCACCTTC	CAWSVRVAAATF
-	TRBV7-3	TRBJ1-4	TGTGCCAGCAGCTTACGCGCAGGGCTAAATGAAAAACTGTTTTTT	CASSLRAGLNEKLFF
-	TRBV18	TRBJ2-3	TGTGCCAGCTCACCTGTGCCCATGGGCCCCACAGATACGCAGTATTTT	CASSPVPMGPTDTQYF
TRBD1	TRBV4-2	TRBJ2-5	TGTGCCAGCAGCCCTTTTCGGGACAGCATGTCCCAGTACTTC	CASSPFRDSMSQYF